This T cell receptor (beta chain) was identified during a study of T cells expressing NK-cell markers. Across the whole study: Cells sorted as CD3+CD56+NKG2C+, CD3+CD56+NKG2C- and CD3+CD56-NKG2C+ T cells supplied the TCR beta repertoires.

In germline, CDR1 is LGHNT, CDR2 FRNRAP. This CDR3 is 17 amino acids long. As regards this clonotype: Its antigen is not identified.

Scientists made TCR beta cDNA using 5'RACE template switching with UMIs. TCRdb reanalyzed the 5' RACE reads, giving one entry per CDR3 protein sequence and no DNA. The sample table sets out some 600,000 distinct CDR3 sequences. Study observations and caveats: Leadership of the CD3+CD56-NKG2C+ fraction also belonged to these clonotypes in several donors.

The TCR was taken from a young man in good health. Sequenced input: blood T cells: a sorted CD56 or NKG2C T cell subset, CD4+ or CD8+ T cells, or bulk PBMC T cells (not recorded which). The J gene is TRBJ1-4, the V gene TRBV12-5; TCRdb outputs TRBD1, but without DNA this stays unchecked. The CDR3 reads CASGSRTGPGICEKLFF. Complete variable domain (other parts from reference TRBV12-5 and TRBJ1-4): DARVTQTPRHKVTEMGQEVTMRCQPILGHNTVFWYRQTMMQGLELLAYFRNRAPLDDSGMPKDRFSAEMPDATLATLKIQPSEPRDSAVYFCASGSRTGPGICEKLFFGSGTQLSVL.